The present T cell receptor (beta chain) was sequenced within a study of T cells in Graves' hyperthyroidism and ophthalmopathy. Germline CDR1 SGHTA, CDR2 FQGTGA. Deletions cut 3 bases from V and 4 bases from J, with 11 bases between. The CDR3 length is 14 residues. Amplified TCR beta CDR3 regions came from RNA transcripts. An initial round of RT-PCR targeting the TCR CDR3 relied on the HTBI primer set. TCRdb reprocessed the multiplex PCR reads via MiXCR and lists one record per CDR3 protein. This sample has about 530,000 distinct CDR3 sequences, with more than 15% found just once. At least ten counts were recorded for this clonotype.

The rearrangement uses TRBV7-3 and TRBJ2-3; no clear D gene. The sample consisted of blood. The clonotype was recovered from a woman aged 18 to 35 with Graves' ophthalmopathy. The CDR3 reads CASSFYRGADTQYF. The CDR3 nucleotides read TGTGCCAGCAGCTTCTATCGCGGAGCAGATACGCAGTATTTT.